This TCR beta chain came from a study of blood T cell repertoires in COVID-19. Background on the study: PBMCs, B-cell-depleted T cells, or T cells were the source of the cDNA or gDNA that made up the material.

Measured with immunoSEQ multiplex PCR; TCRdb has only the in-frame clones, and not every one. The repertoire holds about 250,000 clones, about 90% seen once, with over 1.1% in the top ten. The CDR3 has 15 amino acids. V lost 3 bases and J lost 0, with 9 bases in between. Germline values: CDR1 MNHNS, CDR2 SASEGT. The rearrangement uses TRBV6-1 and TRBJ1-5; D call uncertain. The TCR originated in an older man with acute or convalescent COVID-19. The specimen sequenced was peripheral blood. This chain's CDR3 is CASSEGSHSNQPQHF. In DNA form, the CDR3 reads TGTGCCAGCAGTGAGGGCAGCCATAGCAATCAGCCCCAGCATTTT.